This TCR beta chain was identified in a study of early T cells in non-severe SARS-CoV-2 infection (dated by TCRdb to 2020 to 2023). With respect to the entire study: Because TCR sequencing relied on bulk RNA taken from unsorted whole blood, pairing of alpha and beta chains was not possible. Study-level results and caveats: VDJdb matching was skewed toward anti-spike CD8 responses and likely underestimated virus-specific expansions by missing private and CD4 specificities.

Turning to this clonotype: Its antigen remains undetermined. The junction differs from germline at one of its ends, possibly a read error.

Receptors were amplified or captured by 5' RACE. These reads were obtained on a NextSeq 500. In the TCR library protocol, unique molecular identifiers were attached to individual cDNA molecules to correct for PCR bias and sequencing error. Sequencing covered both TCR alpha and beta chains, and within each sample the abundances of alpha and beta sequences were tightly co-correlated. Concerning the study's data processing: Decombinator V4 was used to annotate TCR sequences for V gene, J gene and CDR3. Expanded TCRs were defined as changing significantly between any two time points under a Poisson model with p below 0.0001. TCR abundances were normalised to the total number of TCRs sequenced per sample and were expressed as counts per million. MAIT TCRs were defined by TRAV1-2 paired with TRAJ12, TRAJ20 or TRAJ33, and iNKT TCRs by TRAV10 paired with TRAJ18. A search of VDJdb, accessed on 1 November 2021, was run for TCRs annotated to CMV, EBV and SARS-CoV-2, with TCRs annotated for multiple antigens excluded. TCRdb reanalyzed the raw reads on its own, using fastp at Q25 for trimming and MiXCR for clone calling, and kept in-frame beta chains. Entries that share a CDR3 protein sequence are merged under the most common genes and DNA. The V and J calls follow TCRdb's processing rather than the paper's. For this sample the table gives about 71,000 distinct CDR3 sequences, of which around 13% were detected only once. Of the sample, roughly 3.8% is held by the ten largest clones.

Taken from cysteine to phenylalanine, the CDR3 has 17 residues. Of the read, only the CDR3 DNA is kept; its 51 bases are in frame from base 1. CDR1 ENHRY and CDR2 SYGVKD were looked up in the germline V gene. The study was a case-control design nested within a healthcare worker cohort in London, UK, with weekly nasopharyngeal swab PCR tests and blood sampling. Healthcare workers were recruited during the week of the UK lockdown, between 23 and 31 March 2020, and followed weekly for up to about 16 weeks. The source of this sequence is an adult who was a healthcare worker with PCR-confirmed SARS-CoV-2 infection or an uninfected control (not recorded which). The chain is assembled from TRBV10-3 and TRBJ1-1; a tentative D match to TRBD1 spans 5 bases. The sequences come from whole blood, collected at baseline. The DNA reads TGTGCCATCAGTGAGTCGAATCCCGGGGCCACGAACACTGAAGCTTTCTTC. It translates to CAISESNPGATNTEAFF.